The following is a T cell receptor (beta chain) sequence with its context. Its antigen is undetermined. V lost 6 bases, J lost 4 bases, and 5 bases stayed unmatched. The CDR3 has 15 residues. The germline gives CDR1 LNHDA, CDR2 SQIVND (reference sequence). Although they were nominally healthy when sampled, donors likely had unrecorded immune exposures. Use of 60 Vbeta and 13 Jbeta primers characterized the PCR. Libraries were prepared by immunoSEQ multiplex PCR; TCRdb keeps only in-frame clonotypes and omits some of them. This sample carries 70,000 to 75,000 clones, with 3% to 4% going to the ten biggest clones. This specimen belongs to a study of cytomegalovirus exposure and HLA in healthy donors. General study points: Analysis was carried out at a later point, and it linked a missense DCLRE1C variant to TCR beta V- and J-gene trimming. The authors considered a cluster of highly shared sequence variants likely to be a sequencing artifact.

The V gene is TRBV19, the J gene TRBJ2-6; TRBD1 agrees at 8 bases. What was sequenced was PBMCs. The clonotype comes from a female donor in good health and CMV-seropositive. The CDR3 nucleotides read TGTGCCAGTAGCGAGACAGGGGTCGGGGCCAACGTCCTGACTTTC. Translated: CASSETGVGANVLTF.